This entry lists 30 T cell receptor beta chains sequenced from one sample in a study of CXCR3-negative and CXCR3-positive naive CD8 T cells. UMI-labeled 5' RACE TRB cDNA libraries were prepared from the cells. TCRdb re-called the 5' RACE reads and catalogs CDR3 proteins one per entry, DNA excluded. The table lists tens of thousands of distinct CDR3 sequences, with under 0.95% in the top ten. Antigens of these TCRs are unknown. Whole-study results and caveats: Naive CXCR3-positive cells had TRB CDR3s more hydrophobic than those of CXCR3-negative naive cells.

The sequenced sample consisted of naive CXCR3+ CD8+ T cells from blood. Regarding subset: CD45RO-CCR7+CD27+CD95- naive CD8+ T cells expressing CXCR3 (TNR3+). The receptors stem from a human donor in good health. Some clones in this sample may be carry-over from other donors' samples.

The genes are TRBV5-1 and TRBJ2-3; with no DNA, the TCRdb D assignment of TRBD2 cannot be verified. CDR1 is SGHRS and CDR2 is YFSETQ in the germline V gene. The CDR3 contains 12 residues. The CDR3: CASSRREGTQYF.

The V gene is TRBV29-1, the J gene TRBJ1-2. From germline, CDR1 is SQVTM and CDR2 ANQGSEA. The CDR3 has 15 residues. The chain's CDR3 is CSVEGPFADNYGYTF.

The J gene is TRBJ2-1, the V gene TRBV28; TCRdb returns TRBD2, unconfirmable since there is no DNA. Looked up from germline, CDR1 is MDHEN and CDR2 is SYDVKM. The CDR3 totals 13 residues. The CDR3 reads CASSILGEAEQFF. Filled out from reference TRBV28 and TRBJ2-1, the complete variable domain reads DVKVTQSSRYLVKRTGEKVFLECVQDMDHENMFWYRQDPGLGLRLIYFSYDVKMKEKGDIPEGYSVSREKKERFSLILESASTNQTSMYLCASSILGEAEQFFGPGTRLTVL.

The chain recombines TRBV15 with TRBJ1-2; absent DNA, TCRdb's TRBD1 call cannot be checked. CDR1 is LNHNV and CDR2 is YYDKDF in the germline V gene (reference sequence). CDR3 size: 14 residues. CDR3: CATSRTGGAYGYTF.

The chain links TRBV28 to TRBJ2-1; TCRdb lists TRBD2, though no DNA is available to test this call. The germline V gene has CDR1 MDHEN and CDR2 SYDVKM. The CDR3 sequence is 14 residues long. CDR3 loop: CASRRAGVGFGQFF.

The rearrangement links TRBV25-1 to TRBJ1-1. CDR1 is MGHDK and CDR2 is SYGVNS in the germline V gene. The CDR3 covers 14 residues. CDR3: CASIREGSYTEAFF.

The gene calls are TRBV3-1 and TRBJ2-3. CDR1 is LGHDT, CDR2 YNNKEL, per germline (reference sequence). This CDR3 comprises 14 residues. CDR3 region: CASSQAQRTDTQYF.

This chain links TRBV5-1 with TRBJ2-3; the D gene TCRdb calls, TRBD2, cannot be checked with no DNA. CDR3 size: 13 residues. Germline V CDR1 and CDR2: SGHRS, YFSETQ. CDR3 loop: CASTAGGPDTQYF.

The gene calls are TRBV2 and TRBJ2-7; checking the TCRdb D call of TRBD1 is not possible without DNA. CDR1 and CDR2 (germline): SNHLY, FYNNEI. This CDR3 contains 13 residues. This chain's CDR3 is CASYDREFNEQYF.

This chain joins TRBV6-6 and TRBJ2-1; checking the TCRdb D call of TRBD1 is not possible without DNA. The CDR3 runs 16 residues. The germline CDR1 and CDR2 sequences are MNHNY and SVGAGI (reference sequence). CDR3 sequence reads: CASSRNVPSSYNEQFF.

The chain has TRBV15 and TRBJ2-1; TCRdb picks TRBD2, but there is no DNA to check that call. Germline CDR1 and CDR2: LNHNV and YYDKDF (reference sequence). CDR3 length: 15 amino acids. The CDR3 sequence: CATSRDLADSTKLFF.

This chain uses TRBV7-7 with TRBJ2-7; TCRdb's D gene call, TRBD1, goes unchecked for lack of DNA. This CDR3 comprises 14 residues. The germline V gene has CDR1 SSHAT and CDR2 FNYEAQ (reference sequence). CDR3 residues: CASSLEPQGNEQYF.

J is TRBJ1-1 and V is TRBV30; TCRdb designates TRBD1, a call that cannot be tested without DNA. The germline CDR1 and CDR2 sequences are GTSNPN and SVGIG (reference sequence). The CDR3 is 16 amino acids. The CDR3 is CAWKPLVREMNTEAFF.

The chain is built from TRBV18 and TRBJ2-7. This CDR3 is built from 13 residues. Per germline, CDR1 KGHSH and CDR2 LQKENI. The CDR3 sequence is CASSPVTLYEQYF.

The chain has TRBV28 and TRBJ2-7; TCRdb indicates TRBD1, and absent DNA this call remains unverified. CDR3 length: 14 residues. Germline V gives CDR1 MDHEN, CDR2 SYDVKM. The CDR3 sequence: CASNPDRGYYEQYF.

The chain links TRBV29-1 to TRBJ2-7; the D call of TRBD1 rests on TCRdb alone, since no DNA is present to check it. Germline V gene data show CDR1 as SQVTM and CDR2 as ANQGSEA. The CDR3 has 12 residues. CDR3 region: CSCGDNSYEQYF.

The gene calls are TRBV5-1 and TRBJ2-7; the TCRdb D gene call, TRBD2, has no DNA to confirm it. Germline-derived CDR1 and CDR2 are SGHRS and YFSETQ. CDR3 length: 15 amino acids. This CDR3 is CASSLSGSPSFEQYF.

The CDR3 sequence: CASSLSGGLTDTQYF. This rearrangement joins TRBV28 to TRBJ2-3; TCRdb lists TRBD2, though no DNA is available to test this call. Germline CDR1 and CDR2: MDHEN and SYDVKM. The CDR3 covers 15 residues.

V usage is TRBV6-2 or TRBV6-3 and J usage is TRBJ1-1; TCRdb reports TRBD1, a call that lacks DNA to check it against. CDR1 and CDR2 (germline): MNHEY, SVGEGT. This CDR3 contains 15 residues. The CDR3 sequence: CASTLRWGGGTEAFF.

J is TRBJ2-1 and V is TRBV5-1; the D call from TCRdb, TRBD1, cannot be confirmed without DNA. The CDR3 is made up of 17 amino acids. Germline CDR1 SGHRS, CDR2 YFSETQ. The CDR3 loop reads CASSKGGAGRPYNEQFF.

CDR3 region: CAISEPESLGEEQYF. This chain connects TRBV10-3 to TRBJ2-7. Per the germline V gene, CDR1 is ENHRY and CDR2 is SYGVKD. The CDR3 is made up of 15 amino acids.

The rearrangement joins TRBV6-2 or TRBV6-3 to TRBJ2-1; the D gene TCRdb calls, TRBD2, cannot be checked with no DNA. The CDR3 covers 14 residues. The germline CDR1 and CDR2 sequences are MNHEY and SVGEGT. CDR3 sequence: CASSYSTEGNEQFF.

The chain carries TRBV27 and TRBJ2-7; TCRdb's D call, TRBD1, is unchecked because there is no DNA. From germline, CDR1 is MNHEY and CDR2 SMNVEV (reference sequence). CDR3 length: 15 residues. CDR3 residues: CASKLGQGPSYEQYF.

The chain couples TRBV20-1 to TRBJ2-4; the D call of TRBD1 rests on TCRdb alone, since no DNA is present to check it. Germline-derived CDR1 and CDR2 are DFQATT and SNEGSKA (reference sequence). The CDR3 spans 14 residues. The CDR3 is CSADEGQGRDIQYF.

The chain joins TRBV27 to TRBJ2-1; TCRdb lists TRBD1, though no DNA is available to test this call. Germline CDR1 MNHEY, CDR2 SMNVEV (reference sequence). The CDR3 consists of 13 residues. CDR3 sequence reads: CASSLGALYEQFF.

The chain recombines TRBV29-1 with TRBJ1-1; TCRdb's D call of TRBD1 is untestable without DNA. The CDR3 covers 14 residues. CDR1 SQVTM and CDR2 ANQGSEA come from the germline V gene. CDR3 loop: CSVFDREGNTEAFF.

This chain connects TRBV6-2 or TRBV6-3 to TRBJ2-1; TCRdb lists TRBD2, though no DNA is available to test this call. The V gene's germline CDR1 is MNHEY and CDR2 SVGEGT. This CDR3 is built from 15 residues. The CDR3 is CASSLREGAYNEQFF.

This CDR3 is CASTPSGTGRFF. V is TRBV7-8 and J is TRBJ2-1; without DNA, the TCRdb call of TRBD1 cannot be checked. CDR1 and CDR2 from the germline V gene are SGHVS and FQNEAQ. This CDR3 is built from 12 residues. The whole variable domain, filled in from reference TRBV7-8 and TRBJ2-1, reads GAGVSQSPRYKVAKRGQDVALRCDPISGHVSLFWYQQALGQGPEFLTYFQNEAQLDKSGLPSDRFFAERPEGSVSTLKIQRTQQEDSAVYLCASTPSGTGRFFGPGTRLTVL.

This chain links TRBV6-1 with TRBJ2-7; TCRdb gives TRBD2 as the D gene, but with no DNA this cannot be confirmed. CDR3 length equals 17 residues. Germline CDR1 MNHNS, CDR2 SASEGT. This CDR3 reads CASTGFYQRGETYEQYF.

The chain is built from TRBV7-7 and TRBJ2-6; as DNA is missing, the TRBD1 call by TCRdb cannot be tested. This CDR3 is built from 16 residues. The germline V gene has CDR1 SSHAT and CDR2 FNYEAQ (reference sequence). CDR3 residues: CAAGAGSVAGANVLTF. Looking up the rest from reference TRBV7-7 and TRBJ2-6 gives the full variable domain: GAGVSQSPRYKVTKRGQDVTLRCDPISSHATLYWYQQALGQGPEFLTYFNYEAQPDKSGLPSDRFSAERPEGSISTLTIQRTEQRDSAMYRCAAGAGSVAGANVLTFGAGSRLTVL.